The present entry profiles one T cell receptor (beta chain) with its context. Its antigen remains unidentified. The data derive from a study of graft-versus-host responses after intestinal transplantation. Study information: All recipients were given anti-thymocyte globulin induction, and tacrolimus and steroids were then administered for roughly 3 years. General study points: Researchers found peak circulating GvH clone levels linked to early post-transplant HvG declines.

The protocol was immunoSEQ multiplex PCR, while the TCRdb copy is restricted to in-frame clones and leaves out a portion. The table shows tens of thousands of clones, with under 90% occurring only once. Both intraepithelial and lamina propria lymphocytes were released by processing graft tissue. CDR1 is SEHNR, CDR2 FQNEAQ, per germline (reference sequence). V lost 2 bases to trimming and J lost 0 bases, with 5 bases between them. The CDR3 has 13 amino acids. The sample in question was ileum tissue, obtained approximately 56 weeks after transplant. The V call is TRBV7-9, the J call TRBJ2-7, with D hard to call. This clonotype was sampled from a human patient who received an intestinal transplant, so some T cells may come from the graft donor. In nucleotides, the CDR3 is TGTGCCAGCAGCTTATCGGCCTCCTACGAGCAGTACTTC. It codes for CASSLSASYEQYF.